The 32 T cell receptor beta chains below were found in one sample sequenced in a study of blood T cell repertoires in COVID-19. Sequenced by immunoSEQ multiplex PCR; TCRdb stores in-frame clones only, minus some. This sample has about 120,000 clones; approximately 85% occur once, and the top ten carry approximately 11%. Sequences were obtained from peripheral blood. These receptors were collected from a man older than 75 with acute or convalescent COVID-19.

This clone appeared a single time. J is TRBJ1-5 and V is TRBV19; the match to TRBD1 covers 9 bases. The junction had 19 bases not matched to a gene; V was cut back by 6 bases and J by 7 bases. This CDR3 has 18 residues. Germline CDR1 is LNHDA and CDR2 is SQIVND (reference sequence). CDR3 bases: TGTGCCAGTAGCGCACGCGGATCCGGGACAGGGTATCGGCAGCCCCAGCATTTT. Translated, it gives CASSARGSGTGYRQPQHF.

This clone was detected only a few times. This sequence joins TRBV7-3 and TRBJ2-1; TRBD1 aligns across 11 bases. Germline V CDR1 and CDR2: SGHTA, FQGTGA. Germline trimming cut 4 bases from V and 4 bases from J; bases unmatched to any gene: 3. The CDR3 runs to 15 residues. The CDR3, as DNA: TGTGCCAGCAGCTCCGGACAGGGGGCGTACAATGAGCAGTTCTTC. It specifies CASSSGQGAYNEQFF.

This clone was observed a handful of times. The rearrangement joins TRBV10-3 to TRBJ2-2; perhaps TRBD1 as D (6 bases). The CDR3 extends over 15 amino acids. Per the germline V gene, CDR1 is ENHRY and CDR2 is SYGVKD. V lost 6 bases to trimming and J lost 0 bases, with 11 bases between them. CDR3 loop: CAIRNRATNTGELFF. The CDR3 DNA sequence: TGTGCCATCAGGAACAGGGCTACGAACACCGGGGAGCTGTTTTTT.

CDR3 DNA: TGTGCCAGCAGTGAGGGCCCTGGCAATCAGCCCCAGCATTTT. Translation gives CASSEGPGNQPQHF. The chain employs TRBV2 and TRBJ1-5; D ambiguous. The germline V gene encodes CDR1 SNHLY and CDR2 FYNNEI. The V gene lost 3 bases and the J gene lost 2 bases, with 8 bases spanning the gap. CDR3 length: 14 residues. The variable domain in full, with the rest retrieved from reference TRBV2 and TRBJ1-5, is EPEVTQTPSHQVTQMGQEVILRCVPISNHLYFYWYRQILGQKVEFLVSFYNNEISEKSEIFDDQFSVERPDGSNFTLKIRSTKLEDSAMYFCASSEGPGNQPQHFGDGTRLSIL.

The rearrangement links TRBV4-1 to TRBJ1-1; 9 bases line up with TRBD1. Trimming took 1 base from V and 3 from J; bases not matched to a gene: 6. Germline CDR1 reads MGHRA; CDR2 reads YSYEKL. The CDR3 contains 16 residues. The CDR3 region has the DNA TGCGCCAGCAGCCAAGTGCCCGGACAGGGGTACACTGAAGCTTTCTTT. Translating it yields CASSQVPGQGYTEAFF.

The chain carries TRBV7-3 and TRBJ1-6; TRBD1 might be the D (5 bases). Trimming pared 2 bases from V and 7 bases from J, leaving 12 bases between. Germline V gene lookup returns CDR1 SGHTA and CDR2 FQGTGA. This CDR3 spans 15 amino acids. The CDR3 coding sequence is TGTGCCAGCAGCTTACTAATCGGGGGGAATTCACCCCTCCACTTT. This codes for CASSLLIGGNSPLHF.

V gene TRBV27 combines with J gene TRBJ2-3; unclear D gene. Trimming cost V 3 bases and J 6 bases, with 4 bases left between them. The CDR3 is 11 amino acids. Germline V gene sequence: CDR1 MNHEY, CDR2 SMNVEV (reference sequence). The CDR3 loop reads CASSFADTQYF. The CDR3, as DNA: TGTGCCAGCAGTTTTGCGGATACGCAGTATTTT.

The rearrangement joins TRBV7-8 to TRBJ2-7; 10 bases agree with TRBD2. The germline V gene has CDR1 SGHVS and CDR2 FQNEAQ. The V gene end was trimmed by 6 bases and the J gene end by 1 base; junction bases not matched to a gene: 3. This CDR3 is built from 14 residues. CDR3 protein: CASRLAGDSYEQYF. CDR3 DNA: TGTGCCAGCAGGCTAGCGGGGGATTCCTACGAGCAGTACTTC.

The chain couples TRBV12-5 to TRBJ1-2; TRBD1 matches 9 bases. Trimming at V came to 5 bases and at J to 5 bases, leaving 6 bases not matched to a gene. Germline V gene data show CDR1 as LGHNT and CDR2 as FRNRAP. This CDR3 comprises 14 residues. The CDR3 coding sequence is TGTGCTAGTGGTCCCGGGACAGGGTCATATGGCTACACCTTC. Translated: CASGPGTGSYGYTF.

The chain is built from TRBV5-8 and TRBJ1-4; D might be TRBD1 (5 bases). The CDR3 length is 17 residues. V shed 2 bases and J shed 6 bases, with 20 bases lying between them. Germline V gene sequence: CDR1 SGHTS, CDR2 YDEGEE. In DNA form, the CDR3 reads TGTGCCAGCAGCTTAGGAAGACGGGGGGACTTGGATGAAAAACTGTTTTTT. As protein: CASSLGRRGDLDEKLFF.

This chain joins TRBV20-1 and TRBJ1-6; unclear D gene. In germline, CDR1 is DFQATT, CDR2 SNEGSKA (reference sequence). This CDR3 is built from 13 residues. Trimming removed 3 bases at V and 7 bases at J, with 10 bases between. CDR3 amino acids: CSASTGRNSPLHF. The CDR3 bases are TGCAGTGCTAGTACCGGGAGAAATTCACCCCTCCACTTT.

The genes are TRBV6-5 and TRBJ1-1; TRBD1 aligns across 7 bases. J gave up 6 bases and V 6 bases, and 13 bases lay outside the gene matches. CDR3 size: 15 residues. CDR1 and CDR2 from the germline V gene are MNHEY and SVGAGI. CDR3 bases: TGTGCCAGCAGCCTCGCGACGACAGGGCGCGCTGAAGCTTTCTTT. This encodes CASSLATTGRAEAFF.

The rearrangement links TRBV21-1 to TRBJ2-3; whether TRBD2, the table's D call, matches the DNA was not checked. TRBV21-1 is deemed a pseudogene. The CDR3 is 18 amino acids. CDR3 region: CASSKGTSGKISTDTQYF. In DNA form, the CDR3 reads TGTGCCAGCAGCAAAGGGACTAGCGGGAAAATAAGCACAGATACGCAGTATTTT.

The CDR3 region has the DNA TGTGCCAGCAGTTTCCCAGGGGCCCGGGGTACTGAAGCTTTCTTT. Translated: CASSFPGARGTEAFF. This chain connects TRBV27 to TRBJ1-1, with TRBD1 as a possible D gene (6 bases). The germline CDR1 and CDR2 sequences are MNHEY and SMNVEV (reference sequence). The V end lost 3 bases, the J end lost 5 bases, and 16 bases lay between the germline ends. The CDR3 runs to 15 residues.

The sample holds a few counts of this clone. The genes are TRBV21-1 and TRBJ1-5; the table gives TRBD1 as D, unverified against the DNA. TRBV21-1 is listed as a pseudogene. The CDR3 covers 18 residues. CDR3 nucleotides: TGTGCCAGCAGCAAAGAAGAGACAGGGGGCAGTGGCAATCAGCCCCAGCATTTT. Translated: CASSKEETGGSGNQPQHF.

The chain combines TRBV3-1 (or the pseudogene TRBV3-2) with TRBJ1-3; D unresolved. Trimming removed 5 bases from V and 4 bases from J, with 9 bases in between. Germline-derived CDR1 and CDR2 are LGHDT and YNNKEL (reference sequence). There are 13 residues in the CDR3. This CDR3 is CASSTATGNTIYF. In DNA, the CDR3 is TGTGCCAGCAGCACCGCTACCGGAAACACCATATATTTT.

The V and J genes are TRBV11-3 and TRBJ1-4, with D possibly matching TRBD1 (6 bases). The length of the CDR3 is 14 residues. Germline values: CDR1 SGHNT, CDR2 YENEEA. Trimming shortened V by 4 bases and J by 3 bases, and 9 bases separated the two germline ends. CDR3 in DNA: TGTGCCAGCAGCTCCGGACAGCCTAATGAAAAACTGTTTTTT. It translates to CASSSGQPNEKLFF.

The chain links TRBV19 to TRBJ2-1; D is unresolved. This CDR3 has 15 residues. Trimming removed 7 bases from V and 4 bases from J, with 17 bases in between. Germline CDR1 is LNHDA and CDR2 is SQIVND (reference sequence). The CDR3 coding sequence is TGTGCCAGTATCGCCCCTGGTGGCGGTTACAATGAGCAGTTCTTC. Translation gives CASIAPGGGYNEQFF.

This chain links TRBV12-3 or TRBV12-4 with TRBJ1-4, with D perhaps matching TRBD1 (5 bases). The CDR3 spans 13 residues. Between the trimmed V and J ends, which lost 8 bases and 3 bases, there was a span of 10 bases. The CDR3 sequence: CASRGVPNEKLFF. CDR3 bases: TGTGCCAGCCGGGGGGTCCCTAATGAAAAACTGTTTTTT.

There are a few counts of this clone. The rearrangement links TRBV27 to TRBJ2-7, with 10 bases lining up with TRBD2. The junction had 2 bases not matched to a gene; V was cut back by 0 bases and J by 3 bases. Germline V CDR1 and CDR2: MNHEY, SMNVEV (reference sequence). The CDR3 sequence is 15 residues long. CDR3: CASSLSPSGGYEQYF. In DNA, the CDR3 is TGTGCCAGCAGTTTATCGCCTAGCGGGGGCTACGAGCAGTACTTC.

CDR3 in DNA: TGTGCCACCAGTGATGGGGACAGGGACAACTATGGCTACACCTTC. It translates to CATSDGDRDNYGYTF. The chain couples TRBV24-1 to TRBJ1-2; 9 bases map to TRBD1. This CDR3 contains 15 residues. CDR1 is KGHDR, CDR2 SFDVKD, per germline. The J segment lost 2 bases and the V segment lost 3 bases, leaving 3 bases of the junction unmatched.

The sample holds one count of this clone. This chain links TRBV12-3 or TRBV12-4 with TRBJ1-1; no clear D gene. V lost 6 bases and J 0 bases, leaving 8 bases between the germline ends. The CDR3 loop spans 13 amino acids. The DNA of the CDR3 is TGTGCCAGCAGGCCGCGGGTGAACACTGAAGCTTTCTTT. It encodes CASRPRVNTEAFF.

The V and J genes are TRBV10-3 and TRBJ1-1; 10 bases line up with TRBD1. The germline V gene encodes CDR1 ENHRY and CDR2 SYGVKD. The junction had 2 bases not matched to a gene; V was cut back by 4 bases and J by 3 bases. CDR3 length equals 14 residues. The CDR3, as DNA: TGTGCCATCAGTGTTGGGACAGGGGACACTGAAGCTTTCTTT. As protein: CAISVGTGDTEAFF.

This rearrangement joins TRBV5-4 to TRBJ2-2, with TRBD1 matching 9 bases. The CDR3 runs 15 residues. CDR1 is SGHNT and CDR2 is YYREEE in the germline V gene (reference sequence). J gave up 0 bases and V 3 bases, and 0 bases lay outside the gene matches. The CDR3 spells CASSWDRANTGELFF. The CDR3 DNA reads as TGTGCCAGCAGCTGGGACAGGGCGAACACCGGGGAGCTGTTTTTT. The full variable domain, in which reference TRBV5-4 and TRBJ2-2 provide the parts outside the CDR3, is ETGVTQSPTHLIKTRGQQVTLRCSSQSGHNTVSWYQQALGQGPQFIFQYYREEENGRGNFPPRFSGLQFPNYSSELNVNALELDDSALYLCASSWDRANTGELFFGEGSRLTVL.

This clone was observed once. V and J are TRBV21-1 and TRBJ2-4; the D call TRBD1 from the table was never checked on the DNA. TRBV21-1 is assigned pseudogene status. This CDR3 is 14 amino acids long. CDR3 in DNA: TGTGCCAGCCCTTCGGACAAAGCCAAAAACATTCAGTACTTC. As protein: CASPSDKAKNIQYF.

This chain joins TRBV2 and TRBJ1-2, with D perhaps TRBD1 (5 bases). V shed 3 bases and J shed 2 bases, with 16 bases lying between them. CDR3 length equals 16 residues. The V gene's germline CDR1 is SNHLY and CDR2 FYNNEI. CDR3 residues: CASSESDSGNNYGYTF. The CDR3 nucleotides read TGTGCCAGCAGTGAGTCCGACAGCGGGAACAACTATGGCTACACCTTC.

This clone was recorded once. This rearrangement joins TRBV19 to TRBJ2-3; TRBD2 matches at 11 bases. Unmatched junction bases numbered 8, after V lost 8 bases and J lost 10 bases. The CDR3 extends over 13 amino acids. The V gene's germline CDR1 is LNHDA and CDR2 SQIVND (reference sequence). The CDR3 here is CASGTSGPGAQYF. The CDR3 nucleotides are TGTGCCAGTGGGACTAGCGGCCCCGGAGCGCAGTATTTT.

This rearrangement joins TRBV3-1 (or the pseudogene TRBV3-2) to TRBJ2-4; 11 positions agree with TRBD2. Germline CDR1 and CDR2: LGHDT and YNNKEL (reference sequence). Losses at the gene ends were 4 bases for V and 3 bases for J; bases not matched to a gene: 5. The CDR3 contains 16 residues. The CDR3 loop reads CASSLAGGPGKNIQYF. In DNA form, the CDR3 reads TGTGCCAGCAGCCTAGCGGGGGGGCCGGGCAAAAACATTCAGTACTTC.

V and J are TRBV5-5 and TRBJ1-5; TRBD1 matches 10 bases. Looked up from germline, CDR1 is SGHKS and CDR2 is YYEKEE (reference sequence). The length of the CDR3 is 14 residues. Losses at the gene ends were 6 bases for V and 7 bases for J; bases not matched to a gene: 7. This CDR3 reads CASNTGTGDQPQHF. Here the CDR3 DNA reads TGTGCCAGCAACACCGGGACAGGGGACCAGCCCCAGCATTTT.

The chain joins TRBV28 to TRBJ1-4; 9 bases are shared with TRBD1. Germline CDR1 is MDHEN and CDR2 is SYDVKM. V lost 7 bases and J lost 10; bases outside the gene matches: 10. The CDR3 is made up of 14 amino acids. The CDR3 nucleotides are TGTGCCAGCAACACCGGGACAGGGTTTGTAAAACTGTTTTTT. This translates into CASNTGTGFVKLFF.

V gene TRBV7-9 combines with J gene TRBJ1-3; unclear D gene. The germline V and J ends were trimmed by 0 bases and 4 bases, with 7 bases remaining between them. This CDR3 is built from 14 residues. Germline CDR1 reads SEHNR; CDR2 reads FQNEAQ (reference sequence). In nucleotides, the CDR3 is TGTGCCAGCAGCTTAGCGCCCGCGGGAAACACCATATATTTT. Protein product: CASSLAPAGNTIYF.

This clone turned up a few times. This chain joins TRBV6-5 and TRBJ1-2; weak D call: TRBD1 (6 bases). The CDR3 is 14 residues long. Germline lookup yields CDR1 MNHEY and CDR2 SVGAGI. V was cut by 5 bases and J by 3 bases, with 13 bases left in between. The CDR3 DNA follows: TGTGCCAGCAGTCCGACAGGACCCTACTATGGCTACACCTTC. Protein product: CASSPTGPYYGYTF.